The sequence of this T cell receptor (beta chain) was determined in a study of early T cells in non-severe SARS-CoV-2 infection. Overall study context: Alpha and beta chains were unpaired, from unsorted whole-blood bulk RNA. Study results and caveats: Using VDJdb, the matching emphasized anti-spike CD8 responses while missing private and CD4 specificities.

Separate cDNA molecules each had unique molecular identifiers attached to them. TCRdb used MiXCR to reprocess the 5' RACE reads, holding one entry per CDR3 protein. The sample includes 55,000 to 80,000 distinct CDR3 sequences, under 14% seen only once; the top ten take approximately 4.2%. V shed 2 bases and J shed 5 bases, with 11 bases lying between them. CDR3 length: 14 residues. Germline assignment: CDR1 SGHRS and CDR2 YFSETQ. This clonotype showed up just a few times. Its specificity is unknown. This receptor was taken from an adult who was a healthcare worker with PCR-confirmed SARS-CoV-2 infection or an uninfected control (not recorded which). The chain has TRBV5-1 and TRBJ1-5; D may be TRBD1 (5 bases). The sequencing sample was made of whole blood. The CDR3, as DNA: TGCGCCAGCAGCTTTGACAGCCCCGATCAGCCCCAGCATTTT. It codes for CASSFDSPDQPQHF.